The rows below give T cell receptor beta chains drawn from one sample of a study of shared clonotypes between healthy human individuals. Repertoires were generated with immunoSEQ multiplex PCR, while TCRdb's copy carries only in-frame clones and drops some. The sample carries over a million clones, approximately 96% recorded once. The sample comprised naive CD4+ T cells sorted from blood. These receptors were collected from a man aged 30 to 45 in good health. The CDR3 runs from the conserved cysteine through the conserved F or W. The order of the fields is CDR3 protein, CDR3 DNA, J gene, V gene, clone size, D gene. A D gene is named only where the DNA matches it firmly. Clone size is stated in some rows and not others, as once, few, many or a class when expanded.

CDR3 protein: CAINNLEGTGELFF
CDR3 DNA: TGTGCCATCAACAATTTGGAGGGCACCGGGGAGCTGTTTTTT
J gene: TRBJ2-2
V gene: TRBV10-3
clone size: once
D gene: -

CDR3 protein: CASRRSNRDEQFF
CDR3 DNA: TGTGCCAGCAGGAGGTCTAATCGGGATGAGCAGTTCTTC
J gene: TRBJ2-1
V gene: TRBV28
clone size: -
D gene: -

CDR3 protein: CASSPRSREALQYF
CDR3 DNA: TGCGCCAGCAGCCCTAGGAGCAGGGAAGCTCTGCAGTACTTC
J gene: TRBJ2-5
V gene: TRBV5-1
clone size: -
D gene: -

CDR3 protein: CTASGGQGVTDTQYF
CDR3 DNA: TGCACCGCCAGTGGAGGACAGGGGGTAACAGATACGCAGTATTTT
J gene: TRBJ2-3
V gene: TRBV29-1
clone size: -
D gene: TRBD1

CDR3 protein: CASKRQGPIGETQYF
CDR3 DNA: TGTGCCAGCAAGCGTCAAGGTCCAATTGGAGAGACCCAGTACTTC
J gene: TRBJ2-5
V gene: TRBV7-9
clone size: -
D gene: -

CDR3 protein: CASSGPGLAYEQYF
CDR3 DNA: TGTGCCAGCAGCGGACCGGGACTAGCTTATGAGCAGTACTTC
J gene: TRBJ2-7
V gene: TRBV9
clone size: -
D gene: TRBD2

CDR3 protein: CASSAMSGITYNEQFF
CDR3 DNA: TGTGCCAGCTCAGCTATGTCGGGGATCACCTACAATGAGCAGTTCTTC
J gene: TRBJ2-1
V gene: TRBV18
clone size: -
D gene: -

CDR3 protein: CASSLTSLPSSYNEQFF
CDR3 DNA: TGTGCCAGCAGTCTGACTAGTCTCCCAAGCTCCTACAATGAGCAGTTCTTC
J gene: TRBJ2-1
V gene: TRBV27
clone size: -
D gene: -

CDR3 protein: CASSSPQGPYNEQFF
CDR3 DNA: TGTGCCAGCTCATCCCCACAGGGGCCCTACAATGAGCAGTTCTTC
J gene: TRBJ2-1
V gene: TRBV5-4
clone size: -
D gene: TRBD1

CDR3 protein: CASSPLYPANTGELFF
CDR3 DNA: TGTGCCAGCTCACCACTATATCCGGCGAACACCGGGGAGCTGTTTTTT
J gene: TRBJ2-2
V gene: TRBV18
clone size: -
D gene: -

CDR3 protein: CSVFWGNTEAFF
CDR3 DNA: TGCAGCGTGTTTTGGGGGAACACTGAAGCTTTCTTT
J gene: TRBJ1-1
V gene: TRBV29-1
clone size: -
D gene: -